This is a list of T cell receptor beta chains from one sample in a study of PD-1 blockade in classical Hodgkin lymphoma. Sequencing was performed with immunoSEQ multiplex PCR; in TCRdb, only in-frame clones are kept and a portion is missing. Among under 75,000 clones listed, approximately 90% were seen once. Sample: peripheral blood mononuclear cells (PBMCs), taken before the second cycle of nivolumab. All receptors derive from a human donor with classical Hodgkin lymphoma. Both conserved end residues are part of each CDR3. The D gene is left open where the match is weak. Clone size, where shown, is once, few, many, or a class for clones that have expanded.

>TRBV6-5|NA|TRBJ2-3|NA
TGTGCCAGCAGTCCGGGGGTCACAGATACGCAGTATTTT
CASSPGVTDTQYF
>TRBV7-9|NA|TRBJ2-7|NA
TGTGCCAGCAGCTTAGGGCCGGGTTCCTACGAGCAGTACTTC
CASSLGPGSYEQYF
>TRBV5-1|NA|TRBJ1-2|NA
TGCGCCAGCAGCTTGGCAGAGATTAACTATGGCTACACCTTC
CASSLAEINYGYTF
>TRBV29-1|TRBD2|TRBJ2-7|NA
TGCAGCGTTTCAGCCCTTCGGGGCGGGGGGATCTACGAGCAGTACTTC
CSVSALRGGGIYEQYF
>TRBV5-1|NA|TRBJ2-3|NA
TGCGCCAGCAGCTTGGTGCCTGCAGATACGCAGTATTTT
CASSLVPADTQYF
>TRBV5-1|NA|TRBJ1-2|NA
TGCGCCAGCAGCTTGGGGACGGCTACTAACTATGGCTACACCTTC
CASSLGTATNYGYTF
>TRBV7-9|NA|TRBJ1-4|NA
TGTGCCAGCAGCTTACCGGTAATGAATGAAAAACTGTTTTTT
CASSLPVMNEKLFF
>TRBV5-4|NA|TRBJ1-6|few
TGTGCCAGCAGCCCCGGACAGATCAATTCACCCCTCCACTTT
CASSPGQINSPLHF
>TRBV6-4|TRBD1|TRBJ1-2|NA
TGTGCCAGCAGCGCCGGGACAGGGCACTATGGCTACACCTTC
CASSAGTGHYGYTF
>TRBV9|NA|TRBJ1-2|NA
TGTGCCAGCAGCGTAGCGGAGGGGAACTATGGCTACACCTTC
CASSVAEGNYGYTF
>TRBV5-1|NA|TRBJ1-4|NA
TGCGCCAGCAGCCGTACAGGAACTGCAACTAATGAAAAACTGTTTTTT
CASSRTGTATNEKLFF
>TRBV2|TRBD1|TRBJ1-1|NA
TGTGCCAGCAGGAGTGGACAGGGGATCGGGTCTGAAGCTTTCTTT
CASRSGQGIGSEAFF
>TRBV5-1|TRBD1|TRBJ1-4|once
TGCGCCAGCAGCCGGGACAGGGTTCGAGGTGAAAAACTGTTTTTT
CASSRDRVRGEKLFF
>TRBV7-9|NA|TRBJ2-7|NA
TGTGCCAGCAGCTCCGACGGGGGCTCCGAGCAGTACTTC
CASSSDGGSEQYF
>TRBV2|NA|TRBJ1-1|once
TGTGCCAGCAGTGGTCAGAACACTGAAGCTTTCTTT
CASSGQNTEAFF
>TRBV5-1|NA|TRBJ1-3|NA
TGCGCCAGCAGCTTGATTGGTGTCAACACCATATATTTT
CASSLIGVNTIYF
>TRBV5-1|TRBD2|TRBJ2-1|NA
TGCGCCAGCAGCTTTGGAGCGGGGGCCTCCAATGAGCAGTTCTTC
CASSFGAGASNEQFF
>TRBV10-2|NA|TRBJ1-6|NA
TGCGCCAGCAGTGAGTCGACAAGGGACAATTCACCCCTCCACTTT
CASSESTRDNSPLHF
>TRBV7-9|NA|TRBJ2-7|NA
TGTGCCAGCAGCTTAGGGGGGGTGCCCTCCTACGAGCAGTACTTC
CASSLGGVPSYEQYF
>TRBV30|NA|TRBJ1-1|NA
TGTGCCTGGAGACAGGAAGGGACTGAAGCTTTCTTT
CAWRQEGTEAFF